Sequencing of this T cell receptor beta chain was carried out in a study of blood T cell repertoires in COVID-19. Study-level information: Acute and convalescent COVID-19 samples came from the United States, Italy and Spain.

Produced via immunoSEQ multiplex PCR; TCRdb's table is partial and in-frame only. This sample has over 300,000 clones, with about 89% found just once. The ends were cut back, 0 bases at V and 4 bases at J, with 9 bases in the middle. This CDR3 spans 14 amino acids. Germline CDR1 ENHRY, CDR2 SYGVKD. The chain has TRBV10-3 and TRBJ1-1, with a possible D match to TRBD1 (6 bases). The receptor comes from a middle-aged woman who had recovered from COVID-19. Sequencing input: PBMCs or T cells enriched from blood (not recorded which). This CDR3 is CAISESGRGTEAFF. The CDR3 nucleotides are TGTGCCATCAGTGAGTCGGGCAGGGGCACTGAAGCTTTCTTT.